Listed below are T cell receptor beta chains from one sample, sequenced in a study of shared clonotypes between healthy human individuals. Profiled with immunoSEQ multiplex PCR; TCRdb holds only in-frame clones, not every one. The repertoire consists of about 1.1 million clones, with around 78% occurring once and the leading ten covering under 0.6%. Sequenced sample: memory CD4+ T cells from PBMCs. The source of these receptors is a man between 18 and 35 years old in good health. Some clones in this sample may be carry-over from other donors' samples. Both conserved end residues are part of each CDR3. The order of the fields is clone size, V gene, D gene, J gene, CDR3 DNA, CDR3 protein. A D gene is named only where the DNA matches it firmly. Some rows mark clone size as missing; the rest say once, few, many or name a class of expanded clone.

abundance: .; v_gene: TRBV28; d_gene: TRBD1; j_gene: TRBJ2-2; CDR3nt: TGTGCCAGCAGTCCCGGGACAGGCAACACCGGGGAGCTGTTTTTT; CDR3aa: CASSPGTGNTGELFF
abundance: .; v_gene: TRBV6-4; d_gene: .; j_gene: TRBJ1-1; CDR3nt: TGTGCCAGCAGTGAGATGCAGAACACTGAAGCTTTCTTT; CDR3aa: CASSEMQNTEAFF
abundance: few; v_gene: TRBV6-6; d_gene: TRBD1; j_gene: TRBJ2-4; CDR3nt: TGTGCCAGCAGTACAGGGGTAGGGAACATTCAGTACTTC; CDR3aa: CASSTGVGNIQYF
abundance: .; v_gene: TRBV18; d_gene: .; j_gene: TRBJ1-5; CDR3nt: TGTGCCAGCTCTCAAGGGACGGTTCAGCCCCAGCATTTT; CDR3aa: CASSQGTVQPQHF
abundance: .; v_gene: TRBV2; d_gene: .; j_gene: TRBJ1-2; CDR3nt: TGTGCCAGCAGCTTTAGTGAGGGGGGCTACACCTTC; CDR3aa: CASSFSEGGYTF
abundance: .; v_gene: TRBV7-3; d_gene: TRBD2; j_gene: TRBJ2-3; CDR3nt: TGTGCCAGCAGCTTAAGGGCCCTAGCGGGAGGAGATACGCAGTATTTT; CDR3aa: CASSLRALAGGDTQYF
abundance: .; v_gene: TRBV30; d_gene: TRBD2; j_gene: TRBJ2-1; CDR3nt: TGTGCCTGGAGTGTAAGTCTAGCGGGAGTCAGAGTCCGTCCGTTCTTC; CDR3aa: CAWSVSLAGVRVRPFF
abundance: .; v_gene: TRBV2; d_gene: .; j_gene: TRBJ2-7; CDR3nt: TGTGCCGCCTCGGAGTTGGGATACGAGCAGTACTTC; CDR3aa: CAASELGYEQYF
abundance: .; v_gene: TRBV28; d_gene: .; j_gene: TRBJ2-3; CDR3nt: TGTGCCAGCAGTTTGTCGACAGATACGCAGTATTTT; CDR3aa: CASSLSTDTQYF
abundance: .; v_gene: TRBV28; d_gene: .; j_gene: TRBJ2-7; CDR3nt: TGTGCCAGCAGCCCGAACAGGGTGGCGACCGAGCAGTACTTC; CDR3aa: CASSPNRVATEQYF
abundance: few; v_gene: TRBV15; d_gene: TRBD1; j_gene: TRBJ2-6; CDR3nt: TGTGCCACCAGCAGGAGGGGGCCTGGGGCCAACGTCCTGACTTTC; CDR3aa: CATSRRGPGANVLTF
abundance: .; v_gene: TRBV30; d_gene: .; j_gene: TRBJ1-3; CDR3nt: TGTGCCTGGAGCCCCAGTTTTGGGCGCTTTGGAAACACCATATATTTT; CDR3aa: CAWSPSFGRFGNTIYF
abundance: .; v_gene: TRBV7-9; d_gene: .; j_gene: TRBJ1-4; CDR3nt: TGTGCCAGCAGCTTAGGGGGGTCTAATGAAAAACTGTTTTTT; CDR3aa: CASSLGGSNEKLFF
abundance: .; v_gene: TRBV5-4; d_gene: .; j_gene: TRBJ1-2; CDR3nt: TGTGCCAGCAGGAACCGGACAGCGTATGGCTACACCTTC; CDR3aa: CASRNRTAYGYTF
abundance: .; v_gene: TRBV9; d_gene: .; j_gene: TRBJ2-1; CDR3nt: TGTGCCAGCAGCGAAACAGGAGTCTCCTACAATGAGCAGTTCTTC; CDR3aa: CASSETGVSYNEQFF
abundance: .; v_gene: TRBV7-3; d_gene: .; j_gene: TRBJ1-4; CDR3nt: TGTGCCAGCAGCTTACGTCCAAATGAAAAACTGTTTTTT; CDR3aa: CASSLRPNEKLFF
abundance: many; v_gene: TRBV4-2; d_gene: .; j_gene: TRBJ2-1; CDR3nt: TGTGCCAGCAGCCAAGATCTTCGCCCCAGACTAGTCTCCCAGGACAATGAGCAGTTCTTC; CDR3aa: CASSQDLRPRLVSQDNEQFF
abundance: .; v_gene: TRBV4-3; d_gene: .; j_gene: TRBJ1-5; CDR3nt: TGCGCCAGCAGCCAAGAGCCCCCCGATCGGGTTAGCAATCAGCCCCAGCATTTT; CDR3aa: CASSQEPPDRVSNQPQHF
abundance: .; v_gene: TRBV7-2; d_gene: TRBD1; j_gene: TRBJ2-7; CDR3nt: TGTGCCAGCAGCTCACGGACAGGGTCTTGGTCTAACGAGCAGTACTTC; CDR3aa: CASSSRTGSWSNEQYF
abundance: once; v_gene: TRBV7-3; d_gene: .; j_gene: TRBJ1-1; CDR3nt: TGTGCCAGCAGCACCCAACCGACAGGTTTGAACACTGAAGCTTTCTTT; CDR3aa: CASSTQPTGLNTEAFF
abundance: .; v_gene: TRBV27; d_gene: .; j_gene: TRBJ1-2; CDR3nt: TGTGCCAGCACCCCCCGGGGAGGGCAATACTATGGCTACACCTTC; CDR3aa: CASTPRGGQYYGYTF
abundance: once; v_gene: TRBV7-2; d_gene: .; j_gene: TRBJ2-1; CDR3nt: TGTGCCAGCAGCTTCCGGGGTGGTGCCCCGCAGGAGCAGTTCTTC; CDR3aa: CASSFRGGAPQEQFF
abundance: .; v_gene: TRBV28; d_gene: .; j_gene: TRBJ2-7; CDR3nt: TGTGCCAGCAGCTTCCCGGGACAGCGGGGCTCCTACGAGCAGTACTTC; CDR3aa: CASSFPGQRGSYEQYF
abundance: .; v_gene: TRBV5-1; d_gene: .; j_gene: TRBJ2-7; CDR3nt: TGCGCCAGCAGCCCGTCGCCTAGCCCAACCTCCTACGAGCAGTACTTC; CDR3aa: CASSPSPSPTSYEQYF
abundance: .; v_gene: TRBV27; d_gene: TRBD2; j_gene: TRBJ2-2; CDR3nt: TGTGCCAGCAGCCGGAAGACTAGCAGCTACACCGGGGAGCTGTTTTTT; CDR3aa: CASSRKTSSYTGELFF
abundance: .; v_gene: TRBV20-1; d_gene: .; j_gene: TRBJ2-1; CDR3nt: TGCAGTGCTAGACCAACCGTTGAGCAGTTCTTC; CDR3aa: CSARPTVEQFF
abundance: .; v_gene: TRBV4-2; d_gene: .; j_gene: TRBJ2-1; CDR3nt: TGTGCCAGCAGCTTAGGTAGGAACAATGAGCAGTTCTTC; CDR3aa: CASSLGRNNEQFF
abundance: .; v_gene: TRBV7-9; d_gene: .; j_gene: TRBJ2-5; CDR3nt: TGTGCCAGCAGCTTAGTCCTCGGGATACAAGAGACCCAGTACTTC; CDR3aa: CASSLVLGIQETQYF
abundance: .; v_gene: TRBV9; d_gene: TRBD2; j_gene: TRBJ2-1; CDR3nt: TGTGCCAGCAGCGTGAGCGGGAGGGCCCCCTACAATGAGCAGTTCTTC; CDR3aa: CASSVSGRAPYNEQFF
abundance: .; v_gene: TRBV9; d_gene: .; j_gene: TRBJ1-4; CDR3nt: TGTGCCAGCAGCCTCAGTTGGGGAGAAAAACTGTTTTTT; CDR3aa: CASSLSWGEKLFF
abundance: .; v_gene: TRBV10-3; d_gene: .; j_gene: TRBJ2-2; CDR3nt: TGTGCCATCAGTGATGGCTACGCCGGGGAGCTGTTTTTT; CDR3aa: CAISDGYAGELFF
abundance: .; v_gene: TRBV19; d_gene: TRBD2; j_gene: TRBJ2-5; CDR3nt: TGTGCCAGTAGTCCCCTTTTTTTATCTAGCGGGACGCAAGAGACCCAGTACTTC; CDR3aa: CASSPLFLSSGTQETQYF
abundance: .; v_gene: TRBV5-1; d_gene: TRBD2; j_gene: TRBJ2-2; CDR3nt: TGCGCCAGCAGCTTGGCCGTTCTAGCGGGAGTTGACGGGGAGCTGTTTTTT; CDR3aa: CASSLAVLAGVDGELFF
abundance: .; v_gene: TRBV14; d_gene: .; j_gene: TRBJ1-1; CDR3nt: TGTGCCAGCAGCCCCTGGGGGGGGGAAAAACGGCTGAACACTGAAGCTTTCTTT; CDR3aa: CASSPWGGEKRLNTEAFF
abundance: .; v_gene: TRBV10-1; d_gene: .; j_gene: TRBJ2-2; CDR3nt: TGCGCCAGCAGTGACGGCCCATCTGTTGTACCGGGGGAGCTGTTTTTT; CDR3aa: CASSDGPSVVPGELFF
abundance: .; v_gene: TRBV5-4; d_gene: TRBD2; j_gene: TRBJ2-5; CDR3nt: TGTGCCAGCAGCCCCCGGGAGGGGCAAGAGACCCAGTACTTC; CDR3aa: CASSPREGQETQYF
abundance: .; v_gene: TRBV7-2; d_gene: TRBD2; j_gene: TRBJ2-3; CDR3nt: TGTGCCAGCAGCCTAAGGACTAGCGGGAGGATGGATACGCAGTATTTT; CDR3aa: CASSLRTSGRMDTQYF
abundance: .; v_gene: TRBV7-9; d_gene: .; j_gene: TRBJ2-5; CDR3nt: TGTGCCAGCAGCCGCCGGACAGAGCAAGAGACCCAGTACTTC; CDR3aa: CASSRRTEQETQYF
abundance: few; v_gene: TRBV7-2; d_gene: .; j_gene: TRBJ1-3; CDR3nt: TGTGCCAGCAGCTTAGGAGGGGTAGCTGGAAACACCATATATTTT; CDR3aa: CASSLGGVAGNTIYF
abundance: .; v_gene: TRBV18; d_gene: .; j_gene: TRBJ1-5; CDR3nt: TGTGCCAGCTCGCAGGGGCATAGCAATCAGCCCCAGCATTTT; CDR3aa: CASSQGHSNQPQHF
abundance: .; v_gene: TRBV28; d_gene: .; j_gene: TRBJ1-2; CDR3nt: TGTGCCAGCAGGCCGGATATCATTAGCTATGGCTACACCTTC; CDR3aa: CASRPDIISYGYTF
abundance: .; v_gene: TRBV6-5; d_gene: .; j_gene: TRBJ2-4; CDR3nt: TGTGCCAGCAGTAACCGGGGCTACAAAAACATTCAGTACTTC; CDR3aa: CASSNRGYKNIQYF
abundance: once; v_gene: TRBV28; d_gene: TRBD1; j_gene: TRBJ1-2; CDR3nt: TGTGCCAGCAGTTCTCCGGGACAGGGGCCCGCCGGCTATGGCTACACCTTC; CDR3aa: CASSSPGQGPAGYGYTF
abundance: .; v_gene: TRBV7-8; d_gene: .; j_gene: TRBJ2-7; CDR3nt: TGTGCCAGCACCCGGACCCTTAGCTCCTACGAGCAGTACTTC; CDR3aa: CASTRTLSSYEQYF
abundance: .; v_gene: TRBV5-1; d_gene: TRBD1; j_gene: TRBJ2-5; CDR3nt: TGCGCCAGCAGCTTGCGCACGGGACAGCCAGAGACCCAGTACTTC; CDR3aa: CASSLRTGQPETQYF